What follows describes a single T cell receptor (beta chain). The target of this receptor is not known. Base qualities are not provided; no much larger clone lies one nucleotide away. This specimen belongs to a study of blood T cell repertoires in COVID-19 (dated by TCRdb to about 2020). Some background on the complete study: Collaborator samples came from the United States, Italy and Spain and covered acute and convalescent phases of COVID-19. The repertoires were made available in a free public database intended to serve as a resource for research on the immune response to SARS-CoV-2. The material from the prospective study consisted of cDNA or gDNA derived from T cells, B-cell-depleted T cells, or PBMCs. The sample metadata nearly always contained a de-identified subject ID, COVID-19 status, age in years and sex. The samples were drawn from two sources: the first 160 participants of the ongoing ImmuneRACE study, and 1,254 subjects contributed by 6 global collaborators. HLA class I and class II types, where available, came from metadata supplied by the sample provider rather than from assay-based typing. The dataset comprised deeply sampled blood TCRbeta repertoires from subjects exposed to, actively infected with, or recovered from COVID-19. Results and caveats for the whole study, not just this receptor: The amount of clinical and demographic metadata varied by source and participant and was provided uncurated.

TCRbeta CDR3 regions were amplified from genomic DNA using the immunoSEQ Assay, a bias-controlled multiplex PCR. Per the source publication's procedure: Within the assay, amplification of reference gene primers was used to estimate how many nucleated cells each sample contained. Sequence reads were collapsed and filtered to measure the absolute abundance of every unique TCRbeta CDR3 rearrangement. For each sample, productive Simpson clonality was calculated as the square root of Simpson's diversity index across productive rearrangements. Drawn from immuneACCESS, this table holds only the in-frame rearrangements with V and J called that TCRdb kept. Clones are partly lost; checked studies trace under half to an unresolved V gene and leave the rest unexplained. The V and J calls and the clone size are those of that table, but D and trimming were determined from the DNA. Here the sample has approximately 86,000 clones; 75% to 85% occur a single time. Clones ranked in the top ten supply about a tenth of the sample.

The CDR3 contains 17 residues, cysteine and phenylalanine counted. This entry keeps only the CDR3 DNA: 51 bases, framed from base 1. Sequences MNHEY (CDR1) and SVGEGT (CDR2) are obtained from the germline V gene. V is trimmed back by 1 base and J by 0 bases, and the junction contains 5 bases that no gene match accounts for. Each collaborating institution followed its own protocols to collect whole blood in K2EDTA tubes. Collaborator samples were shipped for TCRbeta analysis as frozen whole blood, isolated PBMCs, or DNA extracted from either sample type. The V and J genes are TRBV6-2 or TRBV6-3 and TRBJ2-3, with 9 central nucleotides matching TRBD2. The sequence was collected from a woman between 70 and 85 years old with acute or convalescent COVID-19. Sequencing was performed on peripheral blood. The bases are TGTGCCAGCAGTTACTGGCTAGCGGGGACTAGCACAGATACGCAGTATTTT. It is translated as CASSYWLAGTSTDTQYF.